This TCR beta chain emerged from a study of early T cells in non-severe SARS-CoV-2 infection. At least ten counts were recorded for this clonotype. TCRdb re-analysed the 5' RACE reads in MiXCR, keeping a single row per CDR3 protein. The table has roughly 72,000 distinct CDR3 sequences, about 13% seen once. This CDR3 is 13 amino acids long. V was pared by 1 base and J by 5 bases, with 8 bases between. Germline V lookup: CDR1 PRHDT, CDR2 FYEKMQ (reference sequence). The chain combines TRBV13 with TRBJ1-2; D is uncertain. The specimen was whole blood. The TCR comes from an adult who was a healthcare worker with PCR-confirmed SARS-CoV-2 infection or an uninfected control (not recorded which). DNA of the CDR3: TGTGCCAGCAGCTTAGAGAGGGTATATGGCTACACCTTC. This translates into CASSLERVYGYTF.